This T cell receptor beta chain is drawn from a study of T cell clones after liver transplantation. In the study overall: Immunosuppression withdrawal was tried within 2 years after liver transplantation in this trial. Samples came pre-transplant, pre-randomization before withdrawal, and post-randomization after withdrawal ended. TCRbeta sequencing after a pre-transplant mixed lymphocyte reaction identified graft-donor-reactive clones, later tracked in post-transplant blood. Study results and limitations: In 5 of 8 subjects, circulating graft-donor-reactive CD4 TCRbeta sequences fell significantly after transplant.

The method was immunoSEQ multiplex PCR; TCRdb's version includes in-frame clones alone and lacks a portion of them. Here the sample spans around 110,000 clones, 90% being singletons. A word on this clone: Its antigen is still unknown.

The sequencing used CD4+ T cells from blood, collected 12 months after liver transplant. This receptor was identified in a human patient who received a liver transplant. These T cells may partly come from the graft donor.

The CDR3 spells CASSYWASGYTDTQYF. In DNA, the CDR3 is TGTGCCAGCAGCTACTGGGCTAGCGGTTACACAGATACGCAGTATTTT. This chain links TRBV11-2 with TRBJ2-3, with 7 bases fitting TRBD2. V shed 4 bases and J 2 bases; nucleotides not matched to a gene: 9. This CDR3 has 16 residues. Germline assignment: CDR1 SGHAT and CDR2 FQNNGV.